The sequence of this T cell receptor beta chain was determined in a study of T cell repertoires in cytomegalovirus infection. Across the whole study: It can be stated that public TCR beta signatures indicated CMV infection as well as a matching HLA type. The study, taken as a whole, reports: Public TCR beta family frequency separated CMV-and-HLA carriers, including in an independent cohort. In two of eight donors, the top clonotype was HLA-C-restricted CMV-specific.

TCRdb reanalysed the reads using MiXCR and keeps one entry per CDR3 protein. Here the sample spans hundreds of thousands of distinct CDR3 sequences, 15% to 20% being singletons. The CDR3 spans 16 residues. The V gene lost 2 bases and the J gene lost 4 bases, with 15 bases spanning the gap. Germline V gene lookup returns CDR1 MNHNS and CDR2 SASEGT. Comments on this clonotype: What it binds is not known.

The sequencing sample was made of PBMCs. The V and J genes are TRBV6-1 and TRBJ2-1; D ambiguous. The clonotype comes from a human donor in good health (CMV status not recorded). Some clones in this sample may be carry-over from other donors' samples. Written as DNA, the CDR3 is TGTGCCAGCAGTGAACTCCCCTTCGATTATTACAATGAGCAGTTCTTC. Residues: CASSELPFDYYNEQFF.